This entry lists 9 T cell receptor beta chains sequenced from one sample in a study of blood T cell repertoires in COVID-19. Some clones are missing from TCRdb's copy, which holds only in-frame ones; the method was immunoSEQ multiplex PCR. The data hold around 270,000 clones, with about 83% observed a single time. Source material: peripheral blood. The origin of the receptors is a woman in her forties who had recovered from COVID-19.

The chain recombines TRBV4-1 with TRBJ2-7, with TRBD2 as a possible D gene (6 bases). Germline V gene sequence: CDR1 MGHRA, CDR2 YSYEKL. The CDR3 is 15 residues long. Trimming pared 2 bases from V and 0 bases from J, leaving 11 bases between. The CDR3 DNA follows: TGCGCCAGCAGCCAACCTAGCGCAAGCTCCTACGAGCAGTACTTC. This encodes CASSQPSASSYEQYF.

The V call is TRBV11-2, the J call TRBJ1-1; D not resolved. V lost 2 bases, J lost 2 bases, and 12 bases lay in between. CDR1 is SGHAT, CDR2 FQNNGV, per germline. This CDR3 has 15 residues. DNA of the CDR3: TGTGCCAGCAGCTTACGGTGGGGAGGAAACACTGAAGCTTTCTTT. Translation: CASSLRWGGNTEAFF.

In its sample, this clone was seen a few times. The genes are TRBV7-6 and TRBJ1-5; 7 bases are a match to TRBD1. The CDR3 loop spans 13 amino acids. Germline V gene lookup returns CDR1 SGHVS and CDR2 FNYEAQ. With V trimmed by 5 bases and J by 5 bases, 3 bases remained unmatched. The CDR3 spells CASSQDRDQPQHF. CDR3 in DNA: TGTGCCAGCAGCCAAGACAGGGATCAGCCCCAGCATTTT.

The V call is TRBV4-2, the J call TRBJ2-7, with a tentative D call TRBD1 (5 bases). Trimming took off 0 bases at V and 3 bases at J, with 12 bases between the two ends. The germline V gene has CDR1 LGHNA and CDR2 YNFKEQ. This CDR3 has 15 amino acids. The CDR3 DNA reads TGTGCCAGCAGCCAAGAGCTGGCCCAGGGCTACGAGCAGTACTTC. Its protein is CASSQELAQGYEQYF.

The V gene is TRBV18, the J gene TRBJ2-2, with 10 bases that match TRBD2. J lost 6 bases, V lost 2 bases, and 6 bases had no gene match. CDR3 size: 16 residues. Per germline, CDR1 KGHSH and CDR2 LQKENI. The CDR3 region is CASSPKGLATSGELFF. In DNA, the CDR3 is TGTGCCAGCTCACCAAAGGGACTAGCGACGTCCGGGGAGCTGTTTTTT.

A remark on this clone: Other DNA sequences in this sample translate to the same CDR3. The rearrangement links TRBV19 to TRBJ2-1; D is undetermined. Trimming cost V 3 bases and J 0 bases, with 6 bases left between them. CDR3 length: 14 residues. Germline values: CDR1 LNHDA, CDR2 SQIVND (reference sequence). The chain's CDR3 is CASSMRGSYNEQFF. DNA for the CDR3: TGTGCCAGTAGTATGAGAGGCTCCTACAATGAGCAGTTCTTC.

The chain employs TRBV15 and TRBJ2-7; weak D call: TRBD1 (6 bases). V was trimmed by 2 bases and J by 2 bases, leaving 13 bases between them. The CDR3 consists of 15 residues. CDR1 and CDR2 (germline): LNHNV, YYDKDF (reference sequence). The chain's CDR3 is CATSRFLQGTYEQYF. CDR3 DNA sequence: TGTGCCACCAGCAGATTCCTACAGGGTACCTACGAGCAGTACTTC.

This sequence joins TRBV28 and TRBJ2-5; TRBD1 is a possible D gene (6 bases). CDR1 MDHEN and CDR2 SYDVKM come from the germline V gene. The CDR3 is 16 amino acids. V lost 4 bases, J lost 1 base, and 16 bases lay in between. The CDR3 DNA sequence: TGTGCCAGCAGTTACCTTTATGGGGGCAGCCAAGAGACCCAGTACTTC. This codes for CASSYLYGGSQETQYF.

The V gene is TRBV3-1 (or the pseudogene TRBV3-2), the J gene TRBJ1-6; D ambiguous. Trimming cost V 0 bases and J 3 bases, with 6 bases left between them. The CDR3 loop spans 15 amino acids. The germline gives CDR1 LGHDT, CDR2 YNNKEL (reference sequence). The CDR3 reads CASSQDGGYNSPLHF. The CDR3 DNA reads as TGTGCCAGCAGCCAAGACGGCGGCTATAATTCACCCCTCCACTTT.